These 14 T cell receptor beta chains were all obtained from the same sample, sequenced in a study of shared clonotypes between healthy human individuals. Naive CD8 isolation took CD45RO-negative cells positively selected for CCR7 and excluded terminally differentiated effector memory CD45RA+ cells. Generated by immunoSEQ multiplex PCR, the TCRdb table keeps only in-frame clones and is missing some. The sample lists 600,000 or so clones, around 96% seen once, with approximately 0.11% in the top ten. Sequenced: naive CD8+ T cells sorted from blood. Receptors were obtained from a woman in her thirties in good health.

This rearrangement joins TRBV20-1 to TRBJ2-5; D unresolved. Germline loops: CDR1 DFQATT, CDR2 SNEGSKA (reference sequence). V dropped 6 bases and J dropped 4 bases, with 6 bases sitting between them. The CDR3 length is 10 residues. The CDR3 bases are TGCAGTGCGCACCTAGAGACCCAGTACTTC. Amino acids: CSAHLETQYF.

The chain is built from TRBV7-9 and TRBJ2-7; D tentatively fits TRBD1 or TRBD2 (6 bases each). This CDR3 is 12 amino acids long. The germline V gene has CDR1 SEHNR and CDR2 FQNEAQ (reference sequence). V lost 7 bases and J 5 bases, leaving 12 bases between the germline ends. In nucleotides, the CDR3 is TGTGCCAGCACGCAGGGGAGGAACGAGCAGTACTTC. Protein product: CASTQGRNEQYF.

The chain combines TRBV7-8 with TRBJ2-1, with 12 bases aligning to TRBD2. The CDR3 extends over 20 amino acids. With V trimmed by 0 bases and J by 0 bases, 9 bases remained unmatched. The germline V gene encodes CDR1 SGHVS and CDR2 FQNEAQ. The CDR3 spells CASSLALMLAGGGSYNEQFF. CDR3 nucleotides: TGTGCCAGCAGCTTAGCGCTAATGCTAGCGGGAGGGGGCTCCTACAATGAGCAGTTCTTC.

The rearrangement joins TRBV2 to TRBJ2-7; 11 nucleotides line up with TRBD2. Germline values: CDR1 SNHLY, CDR2 FYNNEI. The CDR3 consists of 19 residues. V dropped 2 bases and J dropped 0; count of bases not matched to a gene: 12. CDR3 sequence (DNA): TGTGCCAGCAGTGAACGGTCGACTAGCGGGAACCATCGCTCCTACGAGCAGTACTTC. Amino acids: CASSERSTSGNHRSYEQYF.

Written as DNA, the CDR3 is TGCGCCAGCAGCTTGGGACCCGGGACGGGTGAGCAGTTCTTC. This codes for CASSLGPGTGEQFF. The chain employs TRBV5-1 and TRBJ2-1; possibly TRBD1 or TRBD2 for D (5 bases each). The V end was cut by 0 bases, the J end by 9 bases, with 13 bases between. The V gene's germline CDR1 is SGHRS and CDR2 YFSETQ. The CDR3 has 14 amino acids.

This sequence joins TRBV7-9 and TRBJ2-1; 10 nucleotides line up with TRBD2. CDR1 and CDR2 (germline): SEHNR, FQNEAQ (reference sequence). The CDR3 runs 16 residues. After removal of 8 bases from V and 7 bases from J, the junction contained 14 bases not matched to a gene. This CDR3 is CASFSERGTSVNEQFF. CDR3 coding DNA: TGTGCCAGCTTCTCTGAACGTGGGACTAGCGTAAATGAGCAGTTCTTC. The full variable domain, completed using reference TRBV7-9 and TRBJ2-1, is DTGVSQNPRHKITKRGQNVTFRCDPISEHNRLYWYRQTLGQGPEFLTYFQNEAQLEKSRLLSDRFSAERPKGSFSTLEIQRTEQGDSAMYLCASFSERGTSVNEQFFGPGTRLTVL.

V and J are TRBV5-6 and TRBJ2-7; 11 positions agree with TRBD1. The germline V gene has CDR1 SGHDT and CDR2 YYEEEE. The CDR3 runs to 14 residues. The V and J ends lost 3 bases and 7 bases, in that order; junction bases with no gene match: 6. As DNA, the CDR3 is TGTGCCAGCAGCTGGGGACAGGGGGTGGAGGAGCAGTACTTC. Encoded protein: CASSWGQGVEEQYF. The entire variable domain, with the rest obtained from reference TRBV5-6 and TRBJ2-7, is as follows: DAGVTQSPTHLIKTRGQQVTLRCSPKSGHDTVSWYQQALGQGPQFIFQYYEEEERQRGNFPDRFSGHQFPNYSSELNVNALLLGDSALYLCASSWGQGVEEQYFGPGTRLTVT.

CDR3 protein: CASSARGADGELFF. The CDR3 DNA sequence: TGTGCCAGCAGTGCCCGAGGGGCGGACGGGGAGCTGTTTTTT. The chain combines TRBV25-1 with TRBJ2-2; the D gene could be TRBD1 or TRBD2 (5 bases each). The CDR3 is made up of 14 amino acids. V was cut by 4 bases and J by 7 bases, with 13 bases left in between. The germline CDR1 and CDR2 sequences are MGHDK and SYGVNS. Variable domain in full (rest from reference TRBV25-1 and TRBJ2-2): EADIYQTPRYLVIGTGKKITLECSQTMGHDKMYWYQQDPGMELHLIHYSYGVNSTEKGDLSSESTVSRIRTEHFPLTLESARPSHTSQYLCASSARGADGELFFGEGSRLTVL.

The chain joins TRBV7-9 to TRBJ2-7; unclear D gene. V lost 5 bases to trimming and J lost 4 bases, with 3 bases between them. CDR3 length: 10 residues. Germline V gene data show CDR1 as SEHNR and CDR2 as FQNEAQ (reference sequence). The CDR3 loop is CASSEYEQYF. Here the CDR3 DNA reads TGTGCCAGCAGCGAATACGAGCAGTACTTC. Full variable domain (rest looked up from reference TRBV7-9 and TRBJ2-7): DTGVSQNPRHKITKRGQNVTFRCDPISEHNRLYWYRQTLGQGPEFLTYFQNEAQLEKSRLLSDRFSAERPKGSFSTLEIQRTEQGDSAMYLCASSEYEQYFGPGTRLTVT.

About this clone: Additional DNA sequences in this sample encode the identical CDR3. CDR3 coding DNA: TGTGCCAGCAGCGTTACAGGGGACGAGCAGTACTTC. Translation: CASSVTGDEQYF. The chain recombines TRBV9 with TRBJ2-7, with 7 bases identical to TRBD1. Germline assignment: CDR1 SGDLS and CDR2 YYNGEE. Germline trimming cut 2 bases from V and 5 bases from J; bases unmatched to any gene: 1. The CDR3 is 12 residues long. Looking up the rest from reference TRBV9 and TRBJ2-7 gives the full variable domain: DSGVTQTPKHLITATGQRVTLRCSPRSGDLSVYWYQQSLDQGLQFLIQYYNGEERAKGNILERFSAQQFPDLHSELNLSSLELGDSALYFCASSVTGDEQYFGPGTRLTVT.

The chain combines TRBV5-1 with TRBJ1-1, with D tentatively TRBD1 (6 bases). This CDR3 region has 16 residues. The germline V and J ends were trimmed by 5 bases and 2 bases, with 19 bases remaining between them. Per germline, CDR1 SGHRS and CDR2 YFSETQ. The CDR3 DNA reads as TGCGCCAGCAGATCAACAGGGCGGCCGACTAACACTGAAGCTTTCTTT. Translated: CASRSTGRPTNTEAFF.

This chain joins TRBV19 and TRBJ2-3; 12 nucleotides agree with TRBD2. The V gene end was trimmed by 0 bases and the J gene end by 3 bases; junction bases not matched to a gene: 4. The germline V gene encodes CDR1 LNHDA and CDR2 SQIVND (reference sequence). This CDR3 region has 17 residues. Written as DNA, the CDR3 is TGTGCCAGTAGTATAGATCTAGCGGGAGGGCTGACAGATACGCAGTATTTT. Translating it yields CASSIDLAGGLTDTQYF. The variable domain in full, completed from reference TRBV19 and TRBJ2-3, reads DGGITQSPKYLFRKEGQNVTLSCEQNLNHDAMYWYRQDPGQGLRLIYYSQIVNDFQKGDIAEGYSVSREKKESFPLTVTSAQKNPTAFYLCASSIDLAGGLTDTQYFGPGTRLTVL.

V is TRBV11-3 and J is TRBJ2-5; 9 nucleotides line up with TRBD1. V lost 5 bases and J lost 4; bases outside the gene matches: 5. The CDR3 extends over 14 amino acids. Germline V gene lookup returns CDR1 SGHNT and CDR2 YENEEA. Here the CDR3 reads CASSRPGQGETQYF. As DNA, the CDR3 is TGTGCCAGCAGCCGCCCGGGACAGGGAGAGACCCAGTACTTC.

The chain has TRBV28 and TRBJ2-7; 9 nucleotides agree with TRBD1. The CDR3 contains 15 residues. The ends lost 10 bases at V and 6 bases at J; junction bases unmatched: 16. Germline V gene data show CDR1 as MDHEN and CDR2 as SYDVKM. As DNA, the CDR3 is TGTGCCACCGACGGCCCGGACAGGGGATTCGGCGAGCAGTACTTC. It encodes CATDGPDRGFGEQYF. Using reference TRBV28 and TRBJ2-7 for the parts outside the CDR3, the full variable domain is DVKVTQSSRYLVKRTGEKVFLECVQDMDHENMFWYRQDPGLGLRLIYFSYDVKMKEKGDIPEGYSVSREKKERFSLILESASTNQTSMYLCATDGPDRGFGEQYFGPGTRLTVT.